This passage covers 13 T cell receptor beta chains from one sample sequenced in a study of shared clonotypes between healthy human individuals. Assay: immunoSEQ multiplex PCR; the TCRdb copy retains only in-frame clones and omits some. Among about 1.1 million clones listed, 60% to 85% were seen once. Source material: memory CD4+ T cells from PBMCs. Subset meaning: CD45RA-negative fraction. Receptors were obtained from a man younger than 35 in good health. Some clones in this sample may be carry-over from other donors' samples.

This clone was observed a few times. The chain joins TRBV11-2 to TRBJ2-3; 12 bases match TRBD2. This CDR3 spans 17 amino acids. V gave up 5 bases and J gave up 4 bases; unmatched junction bases: 10. The V gene's germline CDR1 is SGHAT and CDR2 FQNNGV. The CDR3 sequence is CASSPYRLAGASDTQYF. Written as DNA, the CDR3 is TGTGCCAGCAGCCCATACCGACTAGCGGGAGCATCAGATACGCAGTATTTT.

The chain has TRBV30 and TRBJ1-2; 12 bases fit TRBD1. Germline V gives CDR1 GTSNPN, CDR2 SVGIG (reference sequence). J lost 3 bases, V lost 5 bases, and 7 bases had no gene match. This CDR3 contains 15 residues. The CDR3: CAWGGTGGTHYGYTF. DNA for the CDR3: TGTGCCTGGGGCGGGACAGGGGGCACCCACTATGGCTACACCTTC.

This clone was counted many times. This sequence joins TRBV29-1 and TRBJ1-2, with D perhaps TRBD1 (6 bases). Trimming took 4 bases from V and 3 from J, leaving 12 bases between them. Germline CDR1 SQVTM, CDR2 ANQGSEA. The CDR3 loop spans 13 amino acids. The CDR3 DNA is TGCAGCGTTGGTATGAGGGGGGACTATGGCTACACCTTC. Its translation: CSVGMRGDYGYTF. The full variable domain, in which reference TRBV29-1 and TRBJ1-2 provide the parts outside the CDR3, is SAVISQKPSRDICQRGTSLTIQCQVDSQVTMMFWYRQQPGQSLTLIATANQGSEATYESGFVIDKFPISRPNLTFSTLTVSNMSPEDSSIYLCSVGMRGDYGYTFGSGTRLTVV.

CDR3 sequence reads: CASSLVGRGGNTIYF. The CDR3 DNA sequence: TGCGCCAGCAGCTTGGTTGGCAGGGGTGGAAACACCATATATTTT. The chain uses TRBV5-1 and TRBJ1-3, with D possibly being TRBD1 (6 bases). The CDR3 extends over 15 amino acids. Germline values: CDR1 SGHRS, CDR2 YFSETQ. Trimming took 0 bases from V and 3 from J, leaving 10 bases between them.

This clone was observed at least ten times. CDR3 region: CASSEWGTGDSTGELFF. The DNA for the CDR3 is TGCGCCAGCAGTGAGTGGGGGACAGGGGACTCCACCGGGGAGCTGTTTTTT. The chain couples TRBV10-2 to TRBJ2-2, with 10 bases aligning to TRBD1. Germline V CDR1 and CDR2: WSHSY, SAAADI. The CDR3 extends over 17 amino acids. The trim removed 1 base at V and 4 bases at J, leaving 6 bases unmatched.

The gene calls are TRBV2 and TRBJ2-7; D call uncertain. Germline values: CDR1 SNHLY, CDR2 FYNNEI. V lost 5 bases and J 7 bases, leaving 9 bases between the germline ends. This CDR3 is 11 amino acids long. DNA of the CDR3: TGTGCCAGCAGTATCGCTCCGGAGCAGTACTTC. This gives the protein CASSIAPEQYF.

The chain uses TRBV5-1 and TRBJ1-2, with no clear D. Trimming stripped 0 bases from V and 7 bases from J, with 10 bases between. The CDR3 is made up of 13 amino acids. CDR1 is SGHRS and CDR2 is YFSETQ in the germline V gene. The CDR3 region is CASSLEPGFGYTF. For the CDR3, the DNA is TGCGCCAGCAGCTTGGAGCCCGGGTTTGGCTACACCTTC.

The chain has TRBV9 and TRBJ2-1; 13 bases map to TRBD2. This CDR3 has 15 amino acids. Per germline, CDR1 SGDLS and CDR2 YYNGEE. V gave up 4 bases and J gave up 5 bases; unmatched junction bases: 3. The CDR3: CASSTTSGRDNEQFF. CDR3 nucleotide sequence: TGTGCCAGCAGCACCACTAGCGGGAGGGACAATGAGCAGTTCTTC.

This clone was detected only a few times. The V call is TRBV30, the J call TRBJ2-2; D may be TRBD2 (6 bases). Trimming removed 8 bases at V and 6 bases at J, with 31 bases between. This CDR3 is 18 amino acids long. Germline-derived CDR1 and CDR2 are GTSNPN and SVGIG (reference sequence). CDR3 DNA sequence: TGTGCCCGGTTACTGTTCGTACTGTGGGACTTCGGGTCCGGGGAGCTGTTTTTT. Residues: CARLLFVLWDFGSGELFF.

This clone was recorded at least ten times. The V and J genes are TRBV5-1 and TRBJ1-1; no reliable D call. Trimming removed 1 base from V and 1 base from J, with 14 bases in between. The CDR3 totals 16 residues. From germline, CDR1 is SGHRS and CDR2 YFSETQ. For the CDR3, the DNA is TGCGCCAGCAGCTTGTTGTCCGGGGTTACGAACACTGAAGCTTTCTTT. Encoded protein: CASSLLSGVTNTEAFF. The full variable domain, completed using reference TRBV5-1 and TRBJ1-1, is KAGVTQTPRYLIKTRGQQVTLSCSPISGHRSVSWYQQTPGQGLQFLFEYFSETQRNKGNFPGRFSGRQFSNSRSEMNVSTLELGDSALYLCASSLLSGVTNTEAFFGQGTRLTVV.

This rearrangement joins TRBV11-2 to TRBJ1-1; D remains ambiguous. The length of the CDR3 is 11 residues. Germline V gene data show CDR1 as SGHAT and CDR2 as FQNNGV. Trimming shortened V by 1 base and J by 7 bases, and 4 bases separated the two germline ends. The CDR3 region has the DNA TGTGCCAGCAGCTTAGGTGGTGAAGCTTTCTTT. Translated: CASSLGGEAFF.

The V gene is TRBV28, the J gene TRBJ2-2; D not certain. V lost 2 bases and J lost 5, with 6 bases in between. CDR3 length: 13 residues. Germline values: CDR1 MDHEN, CDR2 SYDVKM. For the CDR3, the DNA is TGTGCCAGCAGTTTACCAGGAACCGGGGAGCTGTTTTTT. Encoded protein: CASSLPGTGELFF.

The chain recombines TRBV7-9 with TRBJ2-3; 13 bases fit TRBD2. CDR3 length: 17 amino acids. Germline V gene lookup returns CDR1 SEHNR and CDR2 FQNEAQ (reference sequence). Trimming at V came to 5 bases and at J to 2 bases, leaving 7 bases not matched to a gene. CDR3 loop: CASSPRTSGSNTDTQYF. The CDR3 DNA sequence: TGTGCCAGCAGCCCCCGGACTAGCGGGAGTAACACAGATACGCAGTATTTT.